These T cell receptor beta chains were read from a single sample in a study of shared clonotypes between healthy human individuals. Some clones are missing from TCRdb's copy, which holds only in-frame ones; the method was immunoSEQ multiplex PCR. The table shows millions of clones, with 85% to 95% occurring only once. Sequencing was done on a sample of naive CD8+ T cells from PBMCs. Receptor source: a young man in good health. Some clones in this sample may be carry-over from other donors' samples. CDR3s include the opening cysteine and the closing phenylalanine or tryptophan. D genes are given only for firm matches. Size tells how often a clone was seen (once, few, many) or the class of an expanded clone, and some rows leave it out.

TRBJ2-3	NA	TRBV7-8	TRBD2	CASSFGTSGGTDTQYF	TGTGCCAGCAGCTTCGGGACTAGCGGAGGCACAGATACGCAGTATTTT
TRBJ2-1	NA	TRBV27	NA	CASSLRGNEQFF	TGTGCCAGCAGTTTACGCGGGAATGAGCAGTTCTTC
TRBJ1-1	NA	TRBV25-1	NA	CASGSGTEAFF	TGTGCCAGCGGCAGTGGTACTGAAGCTTTCTTT
TRBJ1-1	NA	TRBV5-1	NA	CASVADNTEAFF	TGCGCCAGCGTGGCAGATAACACTGAAGCTTTCTTT
TRBJ1-3	NA	TRBV4-3	TRBD1	CASSQGTGWGPGNTIYF	TGCGCCAGCAGCCAAGGGACAGGGTGGGGCCCTGGAAACACCATATATTTT
TRBJ2-7	NA	TRBV10-2	TRBD1	CASPGTGLDEQYF	TGCGCCAGTCCCGGGACAGGGCTCGACGAGCAGTACTTC
TRBJ2-3	NA	TRBV15	TRBD1	CATSRRTGGVLAPDTQYF	TGTGCCACCAGCAGAAGGACAGGGGGCGTTCTGGCACCAGATACGCAGTATTTT
TRBJ2-2	NA	TRBV9	NA	CASSHSDRPESSVPGELFF	TGTGCCAGCAGCCATTCCGATCGGCCAGAGTCTAGCGTTCCCGGGGAGCTGTTTTTT
TRBJ1-1	NA	TRBV28	NA	CASVGRISKAEAFF	TGTGCCAGCGTAGGCAGGATTTCTAAGGCTGAAGCTTTCTTT
TRBJ2-7	once	TRBV6-5	NA	CASSDSLRGTEQYF	TGTGCCAGCAGTGACAGCCTGCGGGGAACCGAGCAGTACTTC
TRBJ1-2	NA	TRBV30	TRBD1	CAWSTGAGYGYTF	TGTGCCTGGAGCACAGGGGCTGGCTATGGCTACACCTTC
TRBJ2-3	NA	TRBV20-1	NA	CSAALAQYF	TGCAGTGCCGCGCTAGCGCAGTATTTT
TRBJ1-5	NA	TRBV6-6	NA	CASSYSGSNQPQHF	TGTGCCAGCAGTTACTCGGGTAGCAATCAGCCCCAGCATTTT
TRBJ1-1	NA	TRBV19	NA	CASSIGGLTEAFF	TGTGCCAGTAGTATAGGAGGGCTAACTGAAGCTTTCTTT
TRBJ2-3	NA	TRBV7-9	NA	CASSLVPSPPSTDTQYF	TGTGCCAGCAGCTTAGTCCCGTCCCCCCCTAGCACAGATACGCAGTATTTT
TRBJ2-3	once	TRBV9	TRBD1	CASSGSGTGDPTDTQYF	TGTGCCAGCAGCGGCTCCGGGACAGGGGACCCCACAGATACGCAGTATTTT
TRBJ2-7	NA	TRBV11-1	NA	CASSSRVDEQYF	TGTGCCAGCAGTTCTAGGGTAGACGAGCAGTACTTC
TRBJ2-2	NA	TRBV9	TRBD2	CASSVGASGVPGELFF	TGTGCCAGCAGCGTAGGGGCTAGCGGGGTCCCCGGGGAGCTGTTTTTT
TRBJ2-3	NA	TRBV27	TRBD1	CASSRDRGQSDTQYF	TGTGCCAGCAGCCGGGACAGGGGGCAGTCAGATACGCAGTATTTT
TRBJ2-7	NA	TRBV6-1	TRBD1	CASSEGQGSIYEQYF	TGTGCCAGCAGTGAGGGACAGGGGAGTATCTACGAGCAGTACTTC
TRBJ2-1	once	TRBV7-9	TRBD2	CASSIGLAGLYNEQFF	TGTGCCAGCAGCATAGGACTAGCGGGACTCTACAATGAGCAGTTCTTC
TRBJ2-3	NA	TRBV7-3	NA	CASSTTGVSTDTQYF	TGTGCCAGCAGCACGACGGGGGTTAGCACAGATACGCAGTATTTT
TRBJ2-3	NA	TRBV28	TRBD2	CASSLRTSGITDTQYF	TGTGCCAGCAGTTTGAGGACTAGCGGGATAACAGATACGCAGTATTTT
TRBJ2-2	NA	TRBV9	NA	CASRVGAAHTGELFF	TGTGCCAGCCGAGTGGGTGCGGCGCACACCGGGGAGCTGTTTTTT
TRBJ2-7	NA	TRBV28	NA	CASSPPGESSYEQYF	TGTGCCAGCAGCCCCCCGGGGGAAAGCTCCTACGAGCAGTACTTC
TRBJ1-4	NA	TRBV19	TRBD1	CASSILGGADEKLFF	TGTGCCAGTAGTATCTTAGGGGGCGCGGATGAAAAACTGTTTTTT
TRBJ1-2	NA	TRBV9	NA	CASSVATGYGYTF	TGTGCCAGCAGCGTAGCTACGGGCTATGGCTACACCTTC
TRBJ2-7	once	TRBV7-9	NA	CASRSTSEQYF	TGTGCCAGCAGGAGTACTAGCGAGCAGTACTTC
TRBJ1-2	NA	TRBV19	NA	CASSSPGDGGYTF	TGTGCCAGTAGTTCTCCAGGGGACGGAGGCTACACCTTC
TRBJ2-5	NA	TRBV9	TRBD2	CASTKGSGSAETQYF	TGTGCCAGCACCAAGGGGAGCGGGAGTGCGGAGACCCAGTACTTC
TRBJ2-2	NA	TRBV9	NA	CASSVAGGTVTGELFF	TGTGCCAGCAGCGTAGCTGGCGGGACTGTGACCGGGGAGCTGTTTTTT
TRBJ2-5	NA	TRBV28	TRBD2	CASSMYPTSGRETQYF	TGTGCCAGCAGTATGTACCCGACTAGCGGGAGAGAGACCCAGTACTTC
TRBJ2-3	NA	TRBV27	TRBD2	CASRPLAGEADTQYF	TGTGCCAGCAGGCCACTAGCGGGAGAAGCAGATACGCAGTATTTT
TRBJ2-1	NA	TRBV5-1	NA	CASSQEEGKLNEQFF	TGCGCCAGCAGCCAGGAAGAGGGAAAGTTAAATGAGCAGTTCTTC
TRBJ2-1	NA	TRBV5-6	NA	CASSNGISYNEQFF	TGTGCCAGCAGCAACGGGATTTCCTACAATGAGCAGTTCTTC
TRBJ1-1	NA	TRBV6-5	NA	CAAGPGNNTEAFF	TGTGCCGCCGGGCCTGGGAATAACACTGAAGCTTTCTTT
TRBJ1-2	NA	TRBV2	NA	CASSEDGYGYTF	TGTGCCAGCAGCGAGGACGGCTATGGCTACACCTTC
TRBJ2-7	NA	TRBV6-1	NA	CASSETAQGSYEQYF	TGTGCCAGCAGCGAAACCGCACAGGGCTCCTACGAGCAGTACTTC
TRBJ1-1	NA	TRBV7-8	NA	CASSPNLVGARNTEAFF	TGTGCCAGCAGCCCAAACCTGGTCGGGGCCAGGAACACTGAAGCTTTCTTT
TRBJ2-7	NA	TRBV29-1	TRBD2	CSVEGGPGLVYEQYF	TGCAGCGTTGAAGGTGGCCCAGGACTAGTCTACGAGCAGTACTTC